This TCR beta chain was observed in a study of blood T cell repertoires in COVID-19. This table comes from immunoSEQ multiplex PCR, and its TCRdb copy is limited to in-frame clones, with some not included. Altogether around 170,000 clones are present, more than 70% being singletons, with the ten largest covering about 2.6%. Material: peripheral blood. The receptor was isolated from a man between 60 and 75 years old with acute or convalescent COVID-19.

The CDR3 spells CASSQSKSGGLSYEQYF. As DNA, the CDR3 is TGTGCCAGCAGCCAATCCAAAAGCGGGGGGCTTTCCTACGAGCAGTACTTC. The genes are TRBV4-2 and TRBJ2-7; 9 bases fit TRBD2. Germline V gives CDR1 LGHNA, CDR2 YNFKEQ. V lost 2 bases and J lost 1; bases outside the gene matches: 9. CDR3 length: 17 residues.